A single sample gave rise to the 17 T cell receptor beta chains below, sequenced in a study of beta chain features in type 1 diabetes. Regarding the study as a whole: Among patients with Type 1 diabetes, TCRB CDR3s were moderately but significantly shorter in every one of the four CD4+ subsets.

Reverse transcription of all isolated RNA meant that expressed TCRB transcripts were sequenced. Some clones are missing from TCRdb's copy, which holds only in-frame ones; the method was immunoSEQ multiplex PCR. The repertoire holds roughly 100,000 clones, with 25% to 30% as singletons. No antigen is known for these receptors. The sample taken for sequencing was central memory CD4+ T cells from blood. The receptors derive from a woman aged 18 to 35 with type 1 diabetes.

This clone was observed a few times. The chain combines TRBV30 with TRBJ2-1; D uncertain. The CDR3 runs 11 residues. V was cut by 8 bases and J by 4 bases, with 9 bases left in between. CDR1 and CDR2 from the germline V gene are GTSNPN and SVGIG (reference sequence). The CDR3 DNA reads as TGTGCCCGATCCGGGTACAATGAGCAGTTCTTC. Its translation is CARSGYNEQFF.

V and J are TRBV30 and TRBJ2-1, with D unresolved. The germline CDR1 and CDR2 sequences are GTSNPN and SVGIG (reference sequence). The CDR3 length is 13 residues. V was trimmed by 0 bases and J by 9 bases, leaving 12 bases between them. The CDR3 nucleotides are TGTGCCTGGAGTGTCAGAGGTGGTAGTGAGCAGTTCTTC. Translated: CAWSVRGGSEQFF.

V and J are TRBV11-2 and TRBJ2-7, with a possible D match to TRBD2 (6 bases). The CDR3 loop spans 13 amino acids. Germline loops: CDR1 SGHAT, CDR2 FQNNGV. With 1 base removed from V and 3 bases from J, the gap between germline ends came to 7 bases. CDR3 nucleotides: TGTGCCAGCAGCTTAGTAGCGGACTACGAGCAGTACGTC. This translates into CASSLVADYEQYV.

This clone was seen a few times. The chain couples TRBV18 to TRBJ2-7, with 13 nucleotides matching TRBD2. Unmatched junction bases numbered 1, after V lost 4 bases and J lost 4 bases. CDR3 length: 14 residues. Germline V gives CDR1 KGHSH, CDR2 LQKENI. The CDR3 DNA is TGTGCCAGCTCACGGACTAGCGGGGGATACGAGCAGTACTTC. It codes for CASSRTSGGYEQYF.

This clone was counted only a few times. This rearrangement joins TRBV4-2 to TRBJ1-4, with D possibly being TRBD1 (6 bases). CDR1 and CDR2 from the germline V gene are LGHNA and YNFKEQ. The CDR3 runs to 14 residues. With 6 bases removed from V and 4 bases from J, the gap between germline ends came to 12 bases. The DNA of the CDR3 is TGTGCCAGCAGTCGACAGGTCGATAATGAAAAACTGTTTTTT. Amino acids: CASSRQVDNEKLFF.

The chain employs TRBV7-6 and TRBJ2-5, with 9 bases matching TRBD1. CDR1 SGHVS and CDR2 FNYEAQ come from the germline V gene. V lost 5 bases, J lost 5 bases, and 9 bases stayed unmatched. This CDR3 contains 15 residues. This chain's CDR3 is CASSPQTGGAETQYF. CDR3 coding DNA: TGTGCCAGCAGCCCCCAAACAGGGGGCGCGGAGACCCAGTACTTC.

This clone occurred a few times. This chain uses TRBV28 with TRBJ2-5; TRBD2 matches 14 bases. This CDR3 region has 19 residues. The J segment lost 5 bases and the V segment lost 4 bases, leaving 15 bases of the junction unmatched. The germline V gene has CDR1 MDHEN and CDR2 SYDVKM. CDR3 in DNA: TGTGCCAGCAGTTCATGGCTTGGACTAGCGGGAGGATCGGGGGAGACCCAGTACTTC. It encodes CASSSWLGLAGGSGETQYF.

V gene TRBV2 combines with J gene TRBJ1-1, with D uncertain. Germline V gene sequence: CDR1 SNHLY, CDR2 FYNNEI. V dropped 7 bases and J dropped 5 bases, with 14 bases sitting between them. The CDR3 loop spans 13 amino acids. The CDR3 region is CASTDLGGTEAFF. For the CDR3, the DNA is TGTGCCAGCACTGACCTCGGAGGGACTGAAGCTTTCTTT. Using reference TRBV2 and TRBJ1-1 for the parts outside the CDR3, the full variable domain is EPEVTQTPSHQVTQMGQEVILRCVPISNHLYFYWYRQILGQKVEFLVSFYNNEISEKSEIFDDQFSVERPDGSNFTLKIRSTKLEDSAMYFCASTDLGGTEAFFGQGTRLTVV.

The chain is built from TRBV6-5 and TRBJ2-5, with 7 bases lining up with TRBD2. The trim removed 2 bases at V and 2 bases at J, leaving 8 bases unmatched. Germline assignment: CDR1 MNHEY and CDR2 SVGAGI. This CDR3 region has 16 residues. The CDR3 spells CASSYLGTMEQETQYF. The CDR3 DNA reads as TGTGCCAGCAGTTACCTTGGGACTATGGAGCAAGAGACCCAGTACTTC.

The rearrangement links TRBV6-5 to TRBJ2-1; D might be TRBD2 (5 bases). CDR3 size: 14 residues. In germline, CDR1 is MNHEY, CDR2 SVGAGI. The V and J ends lost 0 bases and 4 bases respectively, with 7 bases between them. The CDR3 nucleotides read TGTGCCAGCAGTTACTCGGGAGTTTACAATGAGCAGTTCTTC. Translating gives CASSYSGVYNEQFF.

This clone came up a few times. The chain combines TRBV28 with TRBJ2-1; 8 nucleotides line up with TRBD2. This CDR3 has 16 residues. Losses at the gene ends were 7 bases for V and 9 bases for J; bases not matched to a gene: 17. Per germline, CDR1 MDHEN and CDR2 SYDVKM. CDR3 nucleotide sequence: TGTGCCAGCACCGAGCCGGGACTAGGGTCTGGCGGTGAGCAGTTCTTC. This sequence encodes CASTEPGLGSGGEQFF.

The chain combines TRBV27 with TRBJ2-7; D might be TRBD1 (6 bases). The CDR3 has 15 residues. Trimming took off 4 bases at V and 0 bases at J, with 13 bases between the two ends. In germline, CDR1 is MNHEY, CDR2 SMNVEV (reference sequence). CDR3 loop: CASSYRDTRSYEQYF. DNA for the CDR3: TGTGCCAGCAGTTATCGGGACACCCGCTCCTACGAGCAGTACTTC.

This chain connects TRBV7-7 to TRBJ2-3, with TRBD1 identical over 9 bases. Germline lookup yields CDR1 SSHAT and CDR2 FNYEAQ (reference sequence). V gave up 6 bases and J gave up 6 bases; unmatched junction bases: 7. There are 14 residues in the CDR3. The CDR3 nucleotides read TGTGCCAGCAGGAGGACAGGGGATGAGGATACGCAGTATTTT. Translated, it gives CASRRTGDEDTQYF.

This clone was picked up a small number of times. V usage is TRBV9 and J usage is TRBJ1-2; TRBD1 matches 7 bases. This CDR3 spans 14 amino acids. The germline V gene encodes CDR1 SGDLS and CDR2 YYNGEE. The trim removed 4 bases at V and 4 bases at J, leaving 7 bases unmatched. The CDR3: CASSSRGGAYGYTF. The CDR3 bases are TGTGCCAGCAGCTCCCGAGGGGGCGCCTATGGCTACACCTTC.

This clone was counted only a few times. This rearrangement joins TRBV29-1 to TRBJ1-2; 10 nucleotides align to TRBD1. Germline CDR1 and CDR2: SQVTM and ANQGSEA. The ends lost 7 bases at V and 5 bases at J; junction bases unmatched: 10. The CDR3 runs to 14 residues. The CDR3 DNA sequence: TGCAGCGCCAATACGGGACAGGGGTATTATGGCTACACCTTC. It translates to CSANTGQGYYGYTF.

V is TRBV5-6 and J is TRBJ2-3; D is uncertain. Looked up from germline, CDR1 is SGHDT and CDR2 is YYEEEE. This CDR3 has 16 amino acids. V was pared by 1 base and J by 0 bases, with 12 bases between. For the CDR3, the DNA is TGTGCCAGCAGCTTGAAGGTGCGCGGAAGCACAGATACGCAGTATTTT. This codes for CASSLKVRGSTDTQYF.

This clone was counted ten times or more. The chain has TRBV7-2 and TRBJ2-3; 12 nucleotides match TRBD2. V lost 1 base to trimming and J lost 9 bases; unmatched junction nucleotides: 2. The CDR3 length is 14 residues. Germline CDR1 is SGHTA and CDR2 is FQGNSA. CDR3 amino acids: CASSLELAGGTQYF. In nucleotides, the CDR3 is TGTGCCAGCAGCTTAGAACTAGCGGGAGGCACGCAGTATTTT.